These T cell receptor beta chains were read from a single sample in a study of preoperative IRX-2 immunotherapy in early breast cancer. This table comes from immunoSEQ multiplex PCR, and its TCRdb copy is limited to in-frame clones, with some not included. The data hold just over 25,000 clones, with approximately 80% observed a single time. Specimen: lymph node tissue, collected after IRX-2 immunotherapy. All receptors derive from a human donor with breast cancer. CDR3s include the opening cysteine and the closing phenylalanine or tryptophan. D genes are given only for firm matches. Expanded clones are given a class, and other clones once, few, many or no size at all.

D,V,size,J,CDR3,DNA
-,TRBV14,-,TRBJ2-7,CASSRNLGVEQYF,TGTGCCAGCAGCCGTAATCTGGGTGTCGAGCAGTACTTC
-,TRBV28,-,TRBJ1-1,CASSLRFGEAFF,TGTGCCAGCAGTTTAAGGTTTGGTGAAGCTTTCTTT
-,TRBV19,-,TRBJ1-1,CASSIGTNTEAFF,TGTGCCAGTAGTATCGGCACGAACACTGAAGCTTTCTTT
-,TRBV6-8,-,TRBJ2-7,CASSYPGGVSYEQYF,TGTGCCAGCAGTTACCCGGGCGGGGTCTCCTACGAGCAGTACTTC
-,TRBV1,-,TRBJ1-1,CASSQDLARQGLRAFF,TGCGCCAGCAGCCAAGATTTGGCCCGACAGGGGCTGAGGGCTTTCTTT
TRBD1,TRBV19,few,TRBJ1-5,CASSDHMTGGINQPQHF,TGTGCCAGTAGCGACCATATGACAGGGGGAATCAATCAGCCCCAGCATTTT
-,TRBV14,-,TRBJ2-5,CASSQDWRGMETQYF,TGTGCCAGCAGCCAAGATTGGAGGGGTATGGAGACCCAGTACTTC
-,TRBV14,-,TRBJ1-6,CASSPIITEGMNSPLHF,TGTGCCAGCAGCCCGATAATTACCGAGGGGATGAATTCACCCCTCCACTTT
TRBD2,TRBV28,few,TRBJ2-5,CAAGRGREETQYF,TGTGCCGCGGGGAGGGGAAGGGAAGAGACCCAGTACTTC
TRBD1,TRBV29-1,-,TRBJ1-2,CSVRDRDFGGYTF,TGCAGCGTGAGAGACAGGGACTTCGGAGGCTACACCTTC
-,TRBV19,-,TRBJ2-1,CASSPGWGKNEQFF,TGTGCCAGTAGTCCCGGGTGGGGTAAAAATGAGCAGTTCTTC
-,TRBV7-1,-,TRBJ1-3,CASSLDPGFGNTIYF,TGTGCCAGCAGCTTGGATCCGGGTTTTGGAAACACCATATATTTT
-,TRBV6-7,-,TRBJ1-6,CASSYSSGSSSYNSPLHF,TGTGCCAGCAGTTACTCGTCTGGGTCCAGCTCCTATAATTCACCCCTCCACTTT
TRBD1,TRBV6-1,-,TRBJ1-2,CASSEGAGGFYGYTF,TGTGCCAGCAGTGAAGGGGCAGGGGGCTTCTATGGCTACACCTTC
-,TRBV19,-,TRBJ1-2,CASSMAGQPTKGGYTF,TGTGCCAGTAGTATGGCAGGACAGCCAACAAAGGGGGGCTACACCTTC
-,TRBV18,-,TRBJ1-1,CASSPQGSEAFF,TGTGCCAGCTCACCACAGGGTTCTGAAGCTTTCTTT
-,TRBV7-4,once,TRBJ2-2,CASSRQTGTGELFF,TGTGCCAGCAGCCGACAAACGGGGACCGGGGAGCTGTTTTTT
TRBD1,TRBV10-2,-,TRBJ1-6,CASSSLQGANHSPLHF,TGCGCCAGCAGTTCACTACAGGGGGCGAACCATTCACCCCTCCACTTT
-,TRBV7-5,-,TRBJ1-3,CASSLVGSYSGNTIYF,TGTGCCAGCAGCTTAGTGGGTTCTTACTCTGGAAACACCATATATTTT
TRBD1,TRBV6-8,-,TRBJ1-6,CASTNIQGSSYNSPLHF,TGTGCCAGCACCAATATACAGGGGAGCTCCTATAATTCACCCCTCCACTTT
-,TRBV29-1,-,TRBJ2-2,CSVASRNTGELFF,TGCAGCGTTGCCAGCAGGAACACCGGGGAGCTGTTTTTT
-,TRBV2,-,TRBJ2-1,CASSVVSLSSSASYNEQFF,TGTGCCAGCAGCGTAGTGTCCTTAAGCTCTAGCGCATCCTACAATGAGCAGTTCTTC
TRBD1,TRBV6-1,-,TRBJ1-5,CASSEETGVGNQPQHF,TGTGCCAGCAGTGAAGAGACAGGGGTTGGCAATCAGCCCCAGCATTTT
-,TRBV19,-,TRBJ2-3,CASSTRRDRSPDTQYF,TGTGCCAGTAGTACCAGGAGAGACAGGTCCCCAGATACGCAGTATTTT
TRBD1,TRBV18,-,TRBJ1-5,CASSSRTGFNQPQHF,TGTGCCAGCTCATCCCGGACAGGGTTCAATCAGCCCCAGCATTTT
TRBD1,TRBV6-7,-,TRBJ2-2,CAISVTGGNTGELFF,TGTGCCATCAGTGTGACAGGGGGTAACACCGGGGAGCTGTTTTTT
-,TRBV18,once,TRBJ1-1,CASSPGLGDTEAFF,TGTGCCAGCTCACCAGGGTTAGGGGACACTGAAGCTTTCTTT
-,TRBV18,-,TRBJ1-3,CASSPPGTYSGNTIYF,TGTGCCAGCTCACCACCCGGGACGTACTCTGGAAACACCATATATTTT
-,TRBV14,-,TRBJ1-1,CASSQETIGNTEAFF,TGTGCCAGCAGCCAAGAAACTATAGGGAACACTGAAGCTTTCTTT
-,TRBV6-8,-,TRBJ1-6,CASSARGAGSSYNSPLHF,TGTGCCAGCAGTGCCCGGGGGGCAGGGAGCTCCTATAATTCACCCCTCCACTTT
-,TRBV16,-,TRBJ1-1,CASSRQSVGPEAFF,TGTGCCAGCAGCCGACAATCGGTAGGGCCTGAAGCTTTCTTT
-,TRBV19,-,TRBJ1-2,CASSNLMQDYGYTF,TGTGCCAGTAGTAATTTGATGCAGGACTATGGCTACACCTTC
TRBD1,TRBV29-1,once,TRBJ1-3,CSVKAGTGAGNTIYF,TGCAGCGTCAAGGCCGGGACAGGGGCTGGAAACACCATATATTTT
-,TRBV6-8,-,TRBJ2-2,CAIHREGTGELFF,TGTGCCATCCACAGGGAGGGCACCGGGGAGCTGTTTTTT
-,TRBV25-1,-,TRBJ2-3,CASSRVSSVANTDTQYF,TGTGCCAGCAGTAGAGTTTCTAGCGTGGCGAACACAGATACGCAGTATTTT
-,TRBV6-8,-,TRBJ1-4,CASSYSHIGELRKKLFF,TGTGCCAGCAGTTACTCCCACATTGGGGAGTTGAGGAAAAAACTGTTTTTT
TRBD1,TRBV18,-,TRBJ2-3,CASSPRGQGARDTQYF,TGTGCCAGCTCACCACGGGGACAGGGGGCCCGAGATACGCAGTATTTT
-,TRBV6-7,-,TRBJ2-7,CASSEGRYGFYEQYF,TGTGCCAGCAGTGAAGGCAGGTACGGTTTCTACGAGCAGTACTTC
-,TRBV6-8,-,TRBJ1-1,CASSYLTKGRTEAFF,TGTGCCAGCAGTTACTTAACTAAGGGGCGAACTGAAGCTTTCTTT
-,TRBV19,-,TRBJ1-4,CASSIDPGAVEKLFF,TGTGCCAGTAGTATAGATCCGGGGGCCGTTGAAAAACTGTTTTTT
-,TRBV10-2,-,TRBJ2-3,CASSARGRGQQFTDTQYF,TGCGCCAGCAGTGCCAGAGGTCGGGGCCAGCAGTTCACAGATACGCAGTATTTT